The T cell receptor (beta chain) under discussion was sequenced for a study of identical twins listed by TCRdb under 2016. For the study in its entirety: To test whether fetal clonotypes persist, the study used deep sequencing on TCR alpha and beta repertoires from monozygotic twins, unrelated adults of various ages, and cord blood. To rule out contamination, the twin experiments were replicated at different times with different library preparation protocols.

V was cut back by 5 bases and J by 6 bases, leaving a gap of 13 bases between them. The germline V gene encodes CDR1 MNHEY and CDR2 SMNVEV (reference sequence). The cysteine opens and the phenylalanine closes a CDR3 of 14 amino acids. CDR3 DNA only is kept here, 42 bases in frame from base 1. Library creation used 5' RACE. These reads were obtained on an Illumina HiSeq 2000. A universal primer binding site was introduced by template switching, and a unique molecular identifier was present in the final cDNA, enabling accurate counting of TCR cDNA molecules. Specific primers in the conserved constant-segment region were used to synthesize first-strand cDNA for TCR alpha and beta chains. To control for contamination, each cDNA library was double barcoded with a SMART-Mk sample barcode plus Illumina barcodes. TruSeq adapter sequences and Illumina sample barcodes were added in two successive PCR steps. The Illumina HiSeq platform was used with custom primers to sequence TCR alpha and beta cDNA libraries. As for the original processing: Raw reads were processed with MiGEC to extract unique molecular identifiers, and MiXCR was used to determine CDR3 positions. For each individual, recombination models were inferred using an EM algorithm with the repgenHMM and IGoR tools. The tcR package in R was used for shared clonotype analysis, with sharing normalized by the product of cloneset sizes. Out-of-frame nonproductive sequences were analyzed to study raw recombination free of thymic and clonal selection effects. TCRdb itself trimmed the public reads at Q25 with fastp, ran MiXCR and retained productive beta chains. Here each entry gathers all rows of one CDR3 protein and keeps the most common genes and DNA. The V and J calls reflect TCRdb's pipeline rather than the authors' work. The sample profile shows about 520,000 distinct CDR3 sequences; approximately 22% of them were found once. The top ten hold about 0.93% of the sample.

Of note for this clonotype: No cognate antigen has been identified for it. No base quality information exists; no much larger clone differs at one position.

Every donor was a healthy Caucasian. The twin cohort consisted of three pairs of female monozygotic twins, all aged about 18 to 30 years. CD4+ and CD8+ T cell populations were isolated with positive isolation kits from Invitrogen. Results and caveats for the whole study, not just this receptor: In beta out-of-frame sequences, excess twin sharing was weaker, because having fewer shared sequences lowered the signal-to-noise ratio. Out-of-frame TCR alpha sharing in monozygotic twins was systematically underestimated by recombination models, whereas sharing between unrelated individuals was in agreement with the recombination models. Invariant T cells such as MAIT and iNKT could partly confound zero-insertion analyses, though diverse VJ usage argued against this for most clonotypes. Compared with coincidental sharing between unrelated individuals, an excess of low generation-probability sequences was observed among out-of-frame TCR alpha sequences shared between twins. Abundant cord blood beta clonotypes had fewer insertions, young adult naive repertoires showed a similar but weaker trend, and memory repertoires showed no such trend. Because the same donors could not be followed over many years, the conclusions relied on cross-sectional statistical analysis.

The sample was also linked to a second study, of T cells expressing NK-cell markers. The second investigation adds: Three sorted T-cell subsets (CD3+CD56+NKG2C+, CD3+CD56+NKG2C- and CD3+CD56-NKG2C+) from about 8 donors had their TCR beta-chain repertoires profiled. Of the eight sequenced donors, seven were found to be HCMV-seropositive and one was found to be HCMV-seronegative. To restrict sorting to alphabetaTCR-expressing T cells, an anti-gammadeltaTCR antibody was added in several experiments. In several donors, the dominant CD3+CD56+NKG2C+ clonotypes were among the top 10 CD8+ clonotypes and accounted for about 1.0-7.5% of CD8+ T cells. Those dominant clonotypes were again the most abundant among CD3+CD56-NKG2C+ cells in a handful of donors, at about 25-60.1%. Whether the expanded NKG2C-expressing T cell clones were specific for HCMV antigens was left unclear. All eight donors whose samples were sequenced were randomly selected healthy volunteers, three of them men and five women. HCMV-specific IgG was detected in serum with a commercial ELISA kit to determine HCMV serostatus. Reads were demultiplexed and grouped by UMI with MIGEC, and clonotypes were assembled and quantified with MiTCR. To exclude erroneous sequences, any TCR cDNA sequence not supported by at least two reads was discarded. The tcR package was used for downstream repertoire analysis, and clonotypes were matched across fractions by CDR3 nucleotide sequence plus V segment. VDJmatch was used to annotate antigen specificity against VDJdb, with one amino acid substitution in CDR3 permitted.

The source is a woman in her late teens or twenties in good health. This chain is built from TRBV27 and TRBJ2-2, with the identity of the D gene unclear. The specimen was CD4+ T cells sorted from blood. The DNA sequence follows: TGTGCCAGCAGTCCTTGGACCATGTCCGGGGAGCTGTTTTTT. Protein translation: CASSPWTMSGELFF.